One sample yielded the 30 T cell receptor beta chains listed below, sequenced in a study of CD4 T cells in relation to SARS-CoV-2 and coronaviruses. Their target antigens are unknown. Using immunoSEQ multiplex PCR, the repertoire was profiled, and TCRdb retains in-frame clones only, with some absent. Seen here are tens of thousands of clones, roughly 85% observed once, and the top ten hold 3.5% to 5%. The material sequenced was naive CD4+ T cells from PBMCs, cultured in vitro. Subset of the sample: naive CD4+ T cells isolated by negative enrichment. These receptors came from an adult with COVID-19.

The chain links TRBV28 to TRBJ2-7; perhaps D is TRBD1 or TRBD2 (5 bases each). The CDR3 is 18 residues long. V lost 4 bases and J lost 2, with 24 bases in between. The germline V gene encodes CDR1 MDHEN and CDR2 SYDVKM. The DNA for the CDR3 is TGTGCCAGCAGTTCACCACAGGCCGGGACGACCCACACCTACGAGCAGTACTTC. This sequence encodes CASSSPQAGTTHTYEQYF. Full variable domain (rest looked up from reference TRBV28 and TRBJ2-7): DVKVTQSSRYLVKRTGEKVFLECVQDMDHENMFWYRQDPGLGLRLIYFSYDVKMKEKGDIPEGYSVSREKKERFSLILESASTNQTSMYLCASSSPQAGTTHTYEQYFGPGTRLTVT.

CDR3 sequence reads: CATSDSNQPQHF. Written as DNA, the CDR3 is TGTGCCACCAGTGATTCAAATCAGCCCCAGCATTTT. The V and J genes are TRBV24-1 and TRBJ1-5; D ambiguous. Germline CDR1 and CDR2: KGHDR and SFDVKD. V was pared by 2 bases and J by 4 bases, with 2 bases between. The CDR3 loop spans 12 amino acids.

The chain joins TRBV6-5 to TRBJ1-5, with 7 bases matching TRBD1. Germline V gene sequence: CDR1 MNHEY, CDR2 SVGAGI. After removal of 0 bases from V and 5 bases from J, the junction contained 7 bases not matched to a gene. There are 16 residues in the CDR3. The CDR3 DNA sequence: TGTGCCAGCAGTTACTCGGCCTCAGGGGGGGATCAGCCCCAGCATTTT. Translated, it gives CASSYSASGGDQPQHF.

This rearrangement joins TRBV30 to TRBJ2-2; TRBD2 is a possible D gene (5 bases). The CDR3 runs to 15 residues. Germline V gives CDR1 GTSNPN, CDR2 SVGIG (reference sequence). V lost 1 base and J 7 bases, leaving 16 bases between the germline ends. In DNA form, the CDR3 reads TGTGCCTGGAGTGCCACCTTGAGGGTCGGCGGGGAGCTGTTTTTT. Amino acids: CAWSATLRVGGELFF.

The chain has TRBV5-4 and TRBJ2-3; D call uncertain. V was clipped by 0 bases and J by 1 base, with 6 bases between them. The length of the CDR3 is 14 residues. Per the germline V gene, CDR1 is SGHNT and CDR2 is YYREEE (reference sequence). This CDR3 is CASSLDGRTDTQYF. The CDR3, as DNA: TGTGCCAGCAGCTTGGACGGGCGCACAGATACGCAGTATTTT. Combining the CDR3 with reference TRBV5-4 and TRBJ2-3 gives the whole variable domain ETGVTQSPTHLIKTRGQQVTLRCSSQSGHNTVSWYQQALGQGPQFIFQYYREEENGRGNFPPRFSGLQFPNYSSELNVNALELDDSALYLCASSLDGRTDTQYFGPGTRLTVL.

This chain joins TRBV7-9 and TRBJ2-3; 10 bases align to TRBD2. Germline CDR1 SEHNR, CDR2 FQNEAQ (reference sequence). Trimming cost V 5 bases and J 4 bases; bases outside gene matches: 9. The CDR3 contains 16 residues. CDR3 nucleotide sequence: TGTGCCAGCAGCCCACGGGCTAGCGGGAGTGCAGATACGCAGTATTTT. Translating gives CASSPRASGSADTQYF.

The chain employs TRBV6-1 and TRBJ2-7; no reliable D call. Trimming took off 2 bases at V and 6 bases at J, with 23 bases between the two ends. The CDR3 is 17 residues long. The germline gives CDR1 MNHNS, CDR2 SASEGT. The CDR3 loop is CASSEPLMGMESSEQYF. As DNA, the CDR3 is TGTGCCAGCAGTGAACCCCTCATGGGTATGGAATCCAGCGAGCAGTACTTC.

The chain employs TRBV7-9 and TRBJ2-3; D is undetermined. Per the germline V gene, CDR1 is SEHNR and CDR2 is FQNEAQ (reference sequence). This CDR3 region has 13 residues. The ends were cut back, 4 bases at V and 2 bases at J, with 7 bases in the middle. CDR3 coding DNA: TGTGCCAGCAGCTGGCAGTCCACAGATACGCAGTATTTT. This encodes CASSWQSTDTQYF.

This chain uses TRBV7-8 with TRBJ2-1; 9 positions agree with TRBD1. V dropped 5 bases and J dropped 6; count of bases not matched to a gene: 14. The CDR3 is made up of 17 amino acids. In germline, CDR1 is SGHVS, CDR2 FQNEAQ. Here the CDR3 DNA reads TGTGCCAGCAGCCCGCTCGTGTGGCGGGACAGGGTCAATGAGCAGTTCTTC. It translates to CASSPLVWRDRVNEQFF.

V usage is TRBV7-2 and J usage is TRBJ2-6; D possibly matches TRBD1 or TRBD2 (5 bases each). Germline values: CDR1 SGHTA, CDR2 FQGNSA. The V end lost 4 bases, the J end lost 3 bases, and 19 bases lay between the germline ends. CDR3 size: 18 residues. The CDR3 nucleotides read TGTGCCAGCAGCTACCTAGGGGCTTTCGGGGTTGGGGCCAACGTCCTGACTTTC. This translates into CASSYLGAFGVGANVLTF.

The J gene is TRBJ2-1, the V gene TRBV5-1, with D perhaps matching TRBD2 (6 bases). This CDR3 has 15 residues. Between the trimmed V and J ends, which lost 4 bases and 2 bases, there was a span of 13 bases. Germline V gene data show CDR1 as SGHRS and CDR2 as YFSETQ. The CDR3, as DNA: TGCGCCAGCAGCGCATCACTAGCTACCTACAATGAGCAGTTCTTC. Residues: CASSASLATYNEQFF. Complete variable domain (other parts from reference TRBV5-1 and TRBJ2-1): KAGVTQTPRYLIKTRGQQVTLSCSPISGHRSVSWYQQTPGQGLQFLFEYFSETQRNKGNFPGRFSGRQFSNSRSEMNVSTLELGDSALYLCASSASLATYNEQFFGPGTRLTVL.

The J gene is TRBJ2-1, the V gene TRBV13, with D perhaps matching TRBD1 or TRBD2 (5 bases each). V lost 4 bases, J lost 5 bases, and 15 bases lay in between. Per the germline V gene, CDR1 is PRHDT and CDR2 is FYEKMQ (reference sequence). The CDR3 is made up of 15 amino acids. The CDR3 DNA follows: TGTGCCAGCAGCTACGGGACCCGACCGAACAATGAGCAGTTCTTC. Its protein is CASSYGTRPNNEQFF.

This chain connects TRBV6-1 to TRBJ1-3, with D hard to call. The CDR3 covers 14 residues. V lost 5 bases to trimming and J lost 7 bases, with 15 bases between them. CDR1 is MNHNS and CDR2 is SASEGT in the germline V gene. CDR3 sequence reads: CASSPPDNQNTIYF. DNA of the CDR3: TGTGCCAGCAGTCCCCCTGATAACCAGAACACCATATATTTT.

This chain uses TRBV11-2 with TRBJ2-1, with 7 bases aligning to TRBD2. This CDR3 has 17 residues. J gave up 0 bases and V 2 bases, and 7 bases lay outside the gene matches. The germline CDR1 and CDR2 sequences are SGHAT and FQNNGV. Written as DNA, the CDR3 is TGTGCCAGCAGCTTATTGTGGGAGGGTGGCTCCTACAATGAGCAGTTCTTC. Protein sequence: CASSLLWEGGSYNEQFF.

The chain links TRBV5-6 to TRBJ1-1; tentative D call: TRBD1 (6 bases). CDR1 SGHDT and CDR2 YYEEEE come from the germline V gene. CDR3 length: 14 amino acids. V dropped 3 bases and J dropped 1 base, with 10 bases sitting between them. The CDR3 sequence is CASSSADRNTEAFF. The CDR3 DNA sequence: TGTGCCAGCAGCTCCGCGGACAGGAACACTGAAGCTTTCTTT. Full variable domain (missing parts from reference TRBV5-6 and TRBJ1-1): DAGVTQSPTHLIKTRGQQVTLRCSPKSGHDTVSWYQQALGQGPQFIFQYYEEEERQRGNFPDRFSGHQFPNYSSELNVNALLLGDSALYLCASSSADRNTEAFFGQGTRLTVV.

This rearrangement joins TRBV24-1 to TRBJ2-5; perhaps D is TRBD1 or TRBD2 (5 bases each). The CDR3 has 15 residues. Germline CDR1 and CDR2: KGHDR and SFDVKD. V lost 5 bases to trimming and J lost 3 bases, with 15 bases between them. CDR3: CATSAGDWDEETQYF. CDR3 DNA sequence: TGTGCCACCAGTGCTGGGGATTGGGACGAAGAGACCCAGTACTTC.

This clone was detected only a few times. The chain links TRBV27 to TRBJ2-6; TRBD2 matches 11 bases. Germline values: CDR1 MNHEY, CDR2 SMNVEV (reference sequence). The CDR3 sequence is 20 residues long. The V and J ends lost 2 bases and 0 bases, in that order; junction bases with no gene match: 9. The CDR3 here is CASSLRSGTSGSSGANVLTF. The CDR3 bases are TGTGCCAGCAGTTTACGCTCAGGGACTAGCGGTTCCTCTGGGGCCAACGTCCTGACTTTC.

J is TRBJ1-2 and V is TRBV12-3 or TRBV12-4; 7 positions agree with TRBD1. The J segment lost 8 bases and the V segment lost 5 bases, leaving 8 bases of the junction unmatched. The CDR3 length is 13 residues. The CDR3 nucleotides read TGTGCCAGCAGTACCAGGGACAGTGGAGGCTACACCTTC. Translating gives CASSTRDSGGYTF.

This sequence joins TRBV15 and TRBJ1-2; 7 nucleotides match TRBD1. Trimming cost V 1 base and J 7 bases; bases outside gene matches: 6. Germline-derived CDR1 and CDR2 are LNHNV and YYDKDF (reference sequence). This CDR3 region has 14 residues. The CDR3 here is CATSRAEGGSGYTF. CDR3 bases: TGTGCCACCAGCAGAGCGGAAGGGGGCTCTGGCTACACCTTC.

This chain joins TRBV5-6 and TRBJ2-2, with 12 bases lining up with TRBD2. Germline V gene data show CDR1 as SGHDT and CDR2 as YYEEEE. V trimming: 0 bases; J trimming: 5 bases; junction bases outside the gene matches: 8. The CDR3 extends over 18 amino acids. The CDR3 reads CASSLGLAGGPRTGELFF. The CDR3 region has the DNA TGTGCCAGCAGCTTGGGGCTAGCGGGAGGGCCGAGGACCGGGGAGCTGTTTTTT. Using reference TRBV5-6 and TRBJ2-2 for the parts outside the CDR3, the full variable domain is DAGVTQSPTHLIKTRGQQVTLRCSPKSGHDTVSWYQQALGQGPQFIFQYYEEEERQRGNFPDRFSGHQFPNYSSELNVNALLLGDSALYLCASSLGLAGGPRTGELFFGEGSRLTVL.

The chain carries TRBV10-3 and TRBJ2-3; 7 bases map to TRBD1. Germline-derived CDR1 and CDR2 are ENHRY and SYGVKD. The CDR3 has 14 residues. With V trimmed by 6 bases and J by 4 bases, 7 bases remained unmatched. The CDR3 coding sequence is TGTGCCATCAGCGGGACAGCGAATCCAGATACGCAGTATTTT. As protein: CAISGTANPDTQYF.

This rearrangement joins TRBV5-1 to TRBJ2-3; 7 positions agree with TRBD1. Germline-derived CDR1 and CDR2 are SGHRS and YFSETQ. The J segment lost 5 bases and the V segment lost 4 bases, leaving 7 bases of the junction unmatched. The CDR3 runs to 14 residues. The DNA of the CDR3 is TGCGCCAGCAGCCCGGACAGGCCCGAAGATACGCAGTATTTT. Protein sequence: CASSPDRPEDTQYF.

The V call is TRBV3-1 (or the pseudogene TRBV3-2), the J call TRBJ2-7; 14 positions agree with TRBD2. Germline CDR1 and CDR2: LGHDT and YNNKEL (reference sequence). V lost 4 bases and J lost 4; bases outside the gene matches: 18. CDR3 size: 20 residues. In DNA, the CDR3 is TGTGCCAGCAGCCCCATCCCCGGGACTAGCGGGAGACCAGGGGTTTACGAGCAGTACTTC. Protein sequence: CASSPIPGTSGRPGVYEQYF.

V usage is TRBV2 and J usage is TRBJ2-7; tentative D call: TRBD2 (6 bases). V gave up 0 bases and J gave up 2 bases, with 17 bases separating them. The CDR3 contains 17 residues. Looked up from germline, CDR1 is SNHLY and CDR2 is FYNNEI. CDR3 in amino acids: CASSEATMGGPTYEQYF. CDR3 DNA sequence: TGTGCCAGCAGTGAAGCGACTATGGGGGGTCCTACCTACGAGCAGTACTTC. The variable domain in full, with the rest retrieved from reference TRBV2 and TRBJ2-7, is EPEVTQTPSHQVTQMGQEVILRCVPISNHLYFYWYRQILGQKVEFLVSFYNNEISEKSEIFDDQFSVERPDGSNFTLKIRSTKLEDSAMYFCASSEATMGGPTYEQYFGPGTRLTVT.

The CDR3 DNA is TGTGCCAGCAGGTCGATTGGACGTACAGATACGCAGTATTTT. Its translation is CASRSIGRTDTQYF. J is TRBJ2-3 and V is TRBV6-5; no reliable D call. CDR1 MNHEY and CDR2 SVGAGI come from the germline V gene. The CDR3 is 14 amino acids. Trimming pared 6 bases from V and 3 bases from J, leaving 13 bases between.

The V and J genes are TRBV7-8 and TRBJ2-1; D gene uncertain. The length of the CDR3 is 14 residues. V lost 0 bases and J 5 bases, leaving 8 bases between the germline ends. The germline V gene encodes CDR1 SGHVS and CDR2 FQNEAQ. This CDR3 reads CASSLAVSHNEQFF. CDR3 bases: TGTGCCAGCAGCTTAGCGGTCAGCCACAATGAGCAGTTCTTC. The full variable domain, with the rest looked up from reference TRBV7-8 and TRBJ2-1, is GAGVSQSPRYKVAKRGQDVALRCDPISGHVSLFWYQQALGQGPEFLTYFQNEAQLDKSGLPSDRFFAERPEGSVSTLKIQRTQQEDSAVYLCASSLAVSHNEQFFGPGTRLTVL.

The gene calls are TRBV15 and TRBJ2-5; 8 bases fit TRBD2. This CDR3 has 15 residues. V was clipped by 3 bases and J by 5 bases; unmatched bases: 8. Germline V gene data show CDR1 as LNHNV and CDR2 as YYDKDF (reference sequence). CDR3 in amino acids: CATSSRGLVGETQYF. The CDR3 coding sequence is TGTGCCACCAGCAGCCGGGGACTAGTGGGTGAGACCCAGTACTTC.

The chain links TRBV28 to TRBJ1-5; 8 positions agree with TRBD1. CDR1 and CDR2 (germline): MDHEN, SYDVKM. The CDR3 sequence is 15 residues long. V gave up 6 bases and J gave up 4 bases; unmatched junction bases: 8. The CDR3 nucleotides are TGTGCCAGCAGCCGAGACAGGGGCCCGAATCAGCCCCAGCATTTT. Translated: CASSRDRGPNQPQHF. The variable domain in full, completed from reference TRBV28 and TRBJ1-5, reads DVKVTQSSRYLVKRTGEKVFLECVQDMDHENMFWYRQDPGLGLRLIYFSYDVKMKEKGDIPEGYSVSREKKERFSLILESASTNQTSMYLCASSRDRGPNQPQHFGDGTRLSIL.

DNA for the CDR3: TGTGCCAGTAGTGACGGAAGCTCTATCTCGGATACGCAGTATTTT. Translating gives CASSDGSSISDTQYF. The chain is built from TRBV19 and TRBJ2-3; no clear D. With 5 bases removed from V and 6 bases from J, the gap between germline ends came to 18 bases. Per germline, CDR1 LNHDA and CDR2 SQIVND (reference sequence). There are 15 residues in the CDR3.

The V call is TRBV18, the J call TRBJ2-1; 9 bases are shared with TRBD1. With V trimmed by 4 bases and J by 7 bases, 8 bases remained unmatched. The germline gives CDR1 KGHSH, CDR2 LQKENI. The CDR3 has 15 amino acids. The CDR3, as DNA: TGTGCCAGCTCACAGGGACAGGGCCGCTCTAATGAGCAGTTCTTC. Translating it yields CASSQGQGRSNEQFF.